The 16 T cell receptor beta chains reported below all come from one sample, sequenced in a study of blood T cell repertoires in COVID-19. Profiled with immunoSEQ multiplex PCR; TCRdb holds only in-frame clones, not every one. The sample records 40,000 to 45,000 clones, 89% being singletons. The sequencing input was peripheral blood. These receptors were collected from a man aged 45-60 years with active COVID-19.

The rearrangement joins TRBV5-5 to TRBJ2-4, with 7 bases fitting TRBD1. The CDR3 sequence is 14 residues long. Unmatched junction bases numbered 8, after V lost 4 bases and J lost 7 bases. Per germline, CDR1 SGHKS and CDR2 YYEKEE (reference sequence). In nucleotides, the CDR3 is TGTGCCAGCAGCGGACAGGCCCTTGGGAACATTCAGTACTTC. This sequence encodes CASSGQALGNIQYF.

This clone was picked up one time. This CDR3 is CASSDMGRPYEQYF. The CDR3 region has the DNA TGTGCCAGCAGTGACATGGGGCGGCCGTACGAGCAGTACTTC. The chain carries TRBV25-1 and TRBJ2-7; perhaps TRBD1 as D (5 bases). This CDR3 is built from 14 residues. CDR1 is MGHDK and CDR2 is SYGVNS in the germline V gene. Between the trimmed V and J ends, which lost 3 bases and 4 bases, there was a span of 13 bases.

This clone was detected a few times. The chain has TRBV4-1 and TRBJ2-1; TRBD1 might be the D (5 bases). The V gene's germline CDR1 is MGHRA and CDR2 YSYEKL. Trimming removed 0 bases from V and 3 bases from J, with 12 bases in between. CDR3 size: 16 residues. The CDR3 region is CASSQEQGFVYNEQFF. CDR3 coding DNA: TGCGCCAGCAGCCAAGAGCAGGGTTTTGTCTACAATGAGCAGTTCTTC.

The chain has TRBV7-6 and TRBJ1-2, with 10 bases aligning to TRBD1. J was trimmed by 8 bases and V by 1 base; bases with no gene match: 4. CDR1 is SGHVS and CDR2 is FNYEAQ in the germline V gene. The CDR3 is made up of 14 amino acids. CDR3 sequence: CASSLGDRGRGYTF. The CDR3 DNA is TGTGCCAGCAGCTTAGGGGACAGGGGACGAGGCTACACCTTC.

DNA for the CDR3: TGTGCCAGCTCACCACCGAACAGGGGCAATCAGCCCCAGCATTTT. This sequence encodes CASSPPNRGNQPQHF. The chain carries TRBV18 and TRBJ1-5, with TRBD1 as a possible D gene (6 bases). With 0 bases removed from V and 2 bases from J, the gap between germline ends came to 8 bases. Germline CDR1 and CDR2: KGHSH and LQKENI. The CDR3 covers 15 residues.

The genes are TRBV7-7 and TRBJ2-3; D possibly corresponds to TRBD1 (5 bases). Trimming took off 5 bases at V and 5 bases at J, with 11 bases between the two ends. The CDR3 has 13 residues. Germline V gene sequence: CDR1 SSHAT, CDR2 FNYEAQ (reference sequence). The CDR3 region has the DNA TGTGCCAGCAGCGCCACAGGATTAGATACGCAGTATTTT. Encoded protein: CASSATGLDTQYF.

A single count supports this clone. The DNA of the CDR3 is TGTGCCAGTACCCACTCTGCTAGCGGGAGGTTCTCAGATACGCAGTATTTT. Translated, it gives CASTHSASGRFSDTQYF. The chain joins TRBV19 to TRBJ2-3, with 11 bases lining up with TRBD2. Germline lookup yields CDR1 LNHDA and CDR2 SQIVND (reference sequence). The CDR3 runs to 17 residues. With 7 bases clipped from V and 4 bases from J, the junction kept 13 bases outside the gene matches. Filled out from reference TRBV19 and TRBJ2-3, the complete variable domain reads DGGITQSPKYLFRKEGQNVTLSCEQNLNHDAMYWYRQDPGQGLRLIYYSQIVNDFQKGDIAEGYSVSREKKESFPLTVTSAQKNPTAFYLCASTHSASGRFSDTQYFGPGTRLTVL.

This clone was detected many times. The chain combines TRBV19 with TRBJ2-5, with D perhaps TRBD1 (5 bases). Per the germline V gene, CDR1 is LNHDA and CDR2 is SQIVND (reference sequence). The length of the CDR3 is 14 residues. Deletions cut 5 bases from V and 2 bases from J, with 12 bases between. The CDR3 loop is CASSPRSGQETQYF. CDR3 nucleotides: TGTGCCAGTAGTCCCCGGTCAGGGCAAGAGACCCAGTACTTC.

The rearrangement uses TRBV11-3 and TRBJ2-7; D possibly corresponds to TRBD2 (5 bases). The germline gives CDR1 SGHNT, CDR2 YENEEA. The CDR3 sequence is 13 residues long. The V gene lost 2 bases and the J gene lost 6 bases, with 11 bases spanning the gap. The CDR3 bases are TGTGCCAGCAGCTTATCACCTCTAGCCGAGCAGTACTTC. Its translation is CASSLSPLAEQYF.

The chain joins TRBV12-5 to TRBJ1-1, with TRBD1 matching 7 bases. The length of the CDR3 is 14 residues. CDR1 LGHNT and CDR2 FRNRAP come from the germline V gene. Unmatched junction bases numbered 6, after V lost 1 base and J lost 7 bases. The CDR3 reads CASGLGQGLDEAFF. As DNA, the CDR3 is TGTGCTAGTGGTTTGGGACAGGGTCTGGATGAAGCTTTCTTT.

This sequence joins TRBV6-6 and TRBJ2-7; the match to TRBD1 covers 8 bases. The germline V gene encodes CDR1 MNHNY and CDR2 SVGAGI (reference sequence). The CDR3 totals 13 residues. V shed 6 bases, J shed 3 bases, and the junction held 4 bases outside the gene matches. The CDR3: CASRRQGSYEQYF. As DNA, the CDR3 is TGTGCCAGCAGAAGACAGGGGAGCTACGAGCAGTACTTC.

The chain's CDR3 is CASSRLSSGISYEQYF. The DNA of the CDR3 is TGTGCCAGCAGCCGGCTTTCTAGCGGGATCTCCTACGAGCAGTACTTC. The chain employs TRBV4-2 and TRBJ2-7; 9 nucleotides match TRBD2. The CDR3 loop spans 16 amino acids. Germline loops: CDR1 LGHNA, CDR2 YNFKEQ. J gave up 0 bases and V 4 bases, and 7 bases lay outside the gene matches.

The chain combines TRBV9 with TRBJ2-1, with 8 bases aligning to TRBD2. The CDR3 consists of 15 residues. The V gene end was trimmed by 0 bases and the J gene end by 3 bases; junction bases not matched to a gene: 2. Germline V gene data show CDR1 as SGDLS and CDR2 as YYNGEE. This CDR3 reads CASSVELADYNEQFF. As DNA, the CDR3 is TGTGCCAGCAGCGTAGAACTAGCGGACTACAATGAGCAGTTCTTC.

The V gene is TRBV15, the J gene TRBJ2-7, with 8 bases lining up with TRBD1. The CDR3 is 15 residues long. The trim removed 2 bases at V and 2 bases at J, leaving 5 bases unmatched. Germline-derived CDR1 and CDR2 are LNHNV and YYDKDF (reference sequence). CDR3 loop: CATSRSGGETYEQYF. CDR3 DNA sequence: TGTGCCACCAGCAGATCAGGGGGCGAGACCTACGAGCAGTACTTC.

The chain joins TRBV7-8 to TRBJ2-3; D perhaps matches TRBD2 (6 bases). This CDR3 is 15 amino acids long. Germline V lookup: CDR1 SGHVS, CDR2 FQNEAQ. Between the trimmed V and J ends, which lost 0 bases and 5 bases, there was a span of 12 bases. The CDR3 coding sequence is TGTGCCAGCAGCTTAGCGCCGGGACTCCAAGATACGCAGTATTTT. It specifies CASSLAPGLQDTQYF.

V is TRBV4-3 and J is TRBJ2-1, with 9 bases lining up with TRBD2. With V trimmed by 0 bases and J by 0 bases, 18 bases remained unmatched. This CDR3 contains 22 residues. CDR1 and CDR2 from the germline V gene are LGHNA and YSLEER. The CDR3 bases are TGCGCCAGCAGCCAAGATCGAGACAGTTTCTTAGCGGGAGATATCTCCTACAATGAGCAGTTCTTC. It specifies CASSQDRDSFLAGDISYNEQFF.